The source of this T cell receptor (beta chain) is a study of blood T cell repertoires in COVID-19. Clones were sequenced by immunoSEQ multiplex PCR, and TCRdb holds only the in-frame ones, with some missing. Seen here are about 130,000 clones, around 85% observed once, and the top ten hold less than 3.5%. Germline V gives CDR1 SGHTA, CDR2 FQGNSA. This CDR3 has 14 residues. V lost 6 bases and J 1 base, leaving 13 bases between the germline ends. The material sequenced was peripheral blood. The sequence derives from a woman aged 80 or older with COVID-19, enrolled during active disease. This sequence joins TRBV7-2 and TRBJ2-7; D unclear. This chain's CDR3 is CASRFRQASYEQYF. CDR3 DNA: TGTGCCAGCAGGTTTCGGCAGGCGTCCTACGAGCAGTACTTC.